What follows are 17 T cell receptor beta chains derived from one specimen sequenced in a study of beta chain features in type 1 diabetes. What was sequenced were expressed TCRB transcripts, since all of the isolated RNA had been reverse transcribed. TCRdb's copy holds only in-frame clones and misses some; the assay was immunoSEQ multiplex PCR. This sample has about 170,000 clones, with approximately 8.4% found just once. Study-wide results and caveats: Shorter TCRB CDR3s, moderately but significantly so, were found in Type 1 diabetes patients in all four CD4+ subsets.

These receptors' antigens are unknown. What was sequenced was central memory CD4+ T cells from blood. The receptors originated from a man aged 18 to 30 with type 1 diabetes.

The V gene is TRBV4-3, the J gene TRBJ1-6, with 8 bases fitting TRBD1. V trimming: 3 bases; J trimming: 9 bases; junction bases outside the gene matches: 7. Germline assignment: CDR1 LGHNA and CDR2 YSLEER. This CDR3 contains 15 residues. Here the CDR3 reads CASSQNQGAPSPLHF. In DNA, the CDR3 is TGCGCCAGCAGCCAGAACCAGGGGGCCCCTTCACCCCTCCACTTT.

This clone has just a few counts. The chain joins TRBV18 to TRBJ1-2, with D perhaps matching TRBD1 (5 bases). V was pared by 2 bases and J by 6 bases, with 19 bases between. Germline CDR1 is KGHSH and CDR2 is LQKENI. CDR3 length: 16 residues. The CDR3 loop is CASSPGAGQVLDGYTF. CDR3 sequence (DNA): TGTGCCAGCTCACCAGGGGCAGGGCAGGTATTGGATGGCTACACCTTC.

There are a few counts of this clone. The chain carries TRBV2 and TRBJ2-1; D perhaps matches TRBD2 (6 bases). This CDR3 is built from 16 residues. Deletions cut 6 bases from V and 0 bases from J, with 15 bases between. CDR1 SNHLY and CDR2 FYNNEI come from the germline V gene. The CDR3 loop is CASSPERVSSYNEQFF. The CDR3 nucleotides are TGTGCCAGCAGCCCAGAGCGGGTGAGCTCCTACAATGAGCAGTTCTTC.

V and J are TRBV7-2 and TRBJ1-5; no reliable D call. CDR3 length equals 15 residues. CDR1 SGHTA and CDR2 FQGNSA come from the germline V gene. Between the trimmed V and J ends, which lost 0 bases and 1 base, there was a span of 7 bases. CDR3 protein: CASSLAPISNQPQHF. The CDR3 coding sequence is TGTGCCAGCAGCTTAGCCCCTATAAGCAATCAGCCCCAGCATTTT.

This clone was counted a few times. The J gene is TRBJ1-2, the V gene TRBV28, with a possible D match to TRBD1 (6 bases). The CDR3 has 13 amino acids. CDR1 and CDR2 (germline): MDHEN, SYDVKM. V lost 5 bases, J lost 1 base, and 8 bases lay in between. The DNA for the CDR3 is TGTGCCAGCAGTCCGGGACATAACTATGGCTACACCTTC. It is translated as CASSPGHNYGYTF.

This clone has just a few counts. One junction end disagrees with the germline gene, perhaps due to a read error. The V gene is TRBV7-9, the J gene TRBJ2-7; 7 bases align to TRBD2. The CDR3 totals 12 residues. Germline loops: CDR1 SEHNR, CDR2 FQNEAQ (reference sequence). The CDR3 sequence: CASSLVGTMKDF. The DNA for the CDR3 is TGTGCCAGCAGCTTAGTTGGGACTATGAAAGATTTC.

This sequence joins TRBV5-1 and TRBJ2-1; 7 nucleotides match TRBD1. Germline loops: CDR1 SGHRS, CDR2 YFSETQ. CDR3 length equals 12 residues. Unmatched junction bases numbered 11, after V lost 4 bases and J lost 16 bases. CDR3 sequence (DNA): TGCGCCAGCAGCACCCCGACAGGGTACCTTTTCTTC. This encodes CASSTPTGYLFF.

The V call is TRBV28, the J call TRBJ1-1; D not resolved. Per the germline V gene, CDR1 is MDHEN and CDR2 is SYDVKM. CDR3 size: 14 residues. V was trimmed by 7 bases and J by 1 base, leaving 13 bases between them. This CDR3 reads CASILRLPNTEAFF. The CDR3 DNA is TGTGCCAGCATCCTTAGACTGCCGAACACTGAAGCTTTCTTT. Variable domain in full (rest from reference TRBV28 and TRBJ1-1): DVKVTQSSRYLVKRTGEKVFLECVQDMDHENMFWYRQDPGLGLRLIYFSYDVKMKEKGDIPEGYSVSREKKERFSLILESASTNQTSMYLCASILRLPNTEAFFGQGTRLTVV.

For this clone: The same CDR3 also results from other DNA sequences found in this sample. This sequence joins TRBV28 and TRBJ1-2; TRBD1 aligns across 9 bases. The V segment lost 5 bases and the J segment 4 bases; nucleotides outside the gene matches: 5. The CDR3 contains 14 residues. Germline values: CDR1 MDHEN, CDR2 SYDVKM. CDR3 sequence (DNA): TGTGCCAGCAGTGCGGGACAGGGTTCCTATGGCTACACCTTC. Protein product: CASSAGQGSYGYTF.

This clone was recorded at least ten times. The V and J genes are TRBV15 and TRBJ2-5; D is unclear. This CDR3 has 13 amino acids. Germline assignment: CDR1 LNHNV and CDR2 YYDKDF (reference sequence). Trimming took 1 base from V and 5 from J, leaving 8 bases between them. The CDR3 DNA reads TGTGCCACCAGCAGAGGGAATAGCGAGACCCAGTACTTC. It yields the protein CATSRGNSETQYF.

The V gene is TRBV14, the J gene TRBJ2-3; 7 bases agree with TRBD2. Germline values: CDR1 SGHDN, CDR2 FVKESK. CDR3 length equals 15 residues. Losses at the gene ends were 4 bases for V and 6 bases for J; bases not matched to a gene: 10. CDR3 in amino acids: CASSPMGGVKDTQYF. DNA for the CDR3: TGTGCCAGCAGCCCTATGGGAGGGGTGAAGGATACGCAGTATTTT.

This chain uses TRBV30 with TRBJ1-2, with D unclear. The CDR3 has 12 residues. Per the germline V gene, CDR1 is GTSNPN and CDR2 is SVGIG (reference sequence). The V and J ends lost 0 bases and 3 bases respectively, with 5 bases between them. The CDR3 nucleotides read TGTGCCTGGAGTGTACTTTACTATGGCTACACCTTC. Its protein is CAWSVLYYGYTF.

CDR3 in amino acids: CANTTHDRGTYEQYF. Written as DNA, the CDR3 is TGTGCCAACACTACGCACGACAGGGGGACCTACGAGCAGTACTTC. The chain carries TRBV6-5 and TRBJ2-7; 9 bases fit TRBD1. Germline CDR1 MNHEY, CDR2 SVGAGI. The ends lost 10 bases at V and 2 bases at J; junction bases unmatched: 12. The CDR3 length is 15 residues.

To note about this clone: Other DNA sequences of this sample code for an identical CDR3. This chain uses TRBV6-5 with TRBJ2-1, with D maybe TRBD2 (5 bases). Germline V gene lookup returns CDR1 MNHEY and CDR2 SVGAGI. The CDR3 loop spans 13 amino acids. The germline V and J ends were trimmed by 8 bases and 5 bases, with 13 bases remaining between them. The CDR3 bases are TGTGCCAGCCGATGGGGAGTCGACAATGAGCAGTTCTTC. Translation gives CASRWGVDNEQFF.

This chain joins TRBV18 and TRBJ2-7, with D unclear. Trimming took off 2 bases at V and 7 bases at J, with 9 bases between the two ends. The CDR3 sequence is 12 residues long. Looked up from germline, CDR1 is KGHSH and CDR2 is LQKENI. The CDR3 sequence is CASSPSSREQYF. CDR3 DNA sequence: TGTGCCAGCTCACCAAGTTCGCGTGAGCAGTACTTC.

CDR3 region: CASSQGGSYGYTF. CDR3 in DNA: TGCGCCAGCAGTCAGGGAGGGTCCTATGGCTACACCTTC. V and J are TRBV5-1 and TRBJ1-2; D may be TRBD1 (5 bases). CDR3 length equals 13 residues. The germline V and J ends were trimmed by 5 bases and 4 bases, with 12 bases remaining between them. Germline V gene data show CDR1 as SGHRS and CDR2 as YFSETQ.

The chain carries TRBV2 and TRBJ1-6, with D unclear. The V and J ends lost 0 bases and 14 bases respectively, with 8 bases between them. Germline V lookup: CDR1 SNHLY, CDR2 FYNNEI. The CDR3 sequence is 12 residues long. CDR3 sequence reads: CASSEALPALHF. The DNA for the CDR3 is TGTGCCAGCAGTGAAGCGCTTCCAGCCCTCCACTTT.